Sequencing of this TCR beta chain was carried out in a study of regulatory T cells in long-lasting Graves disease. Study conclusions and caveats: Repertoires from persistent disease leaned toward TRBV28, TRBJ1-2 and TRBJ2-5.

Time point noted: newly diagnosed GD, antithyroid drugs for less than 3 months. Extracted RNA from PBMCs served as the source of the TCR library. Investigators prepared the TCR beta libraries by applying iRepertoire HTBI primers and Arm-PCR of CDR3 regions. TCRdb re-derived calls from the multiplex PCR reads in MiXCR, one entry per CDR3 protein. The sample consists of 440,000 or so distinct CDR3 sequences, approximately 16% of them appearing once. This clonotype has at least ten counts. Its cognate antigen is unknown. Germline lookup yields CDR1 MDHEN and CDR2 SYDVKM. Trimming shortened V by 5 bases and J by 9 bases, and 17 bases separated the two germline ends. The CDR3 is 14 amino acids. These data were also filed under a second study, of T cells in Graves' hyperthyroidism and ophthalmopathy. That study adds: Diagnosing involved the use of clinical symptoms, serum thyroxine and TRAb, thyroid ultrasound and orbital computed tomography. The TCR CDR3 first-round RT-PCR relied on the HTBI primer set. In simple terms, a model built on 13 V-J features told ophthalmopathy apart from stable hyperthyroidism.

The clonotype comes from a woman aged 25 to 45 with Graves disease. This sample comprised peripheral blood mononuclear cells (PBMCs), obtained at new diagnosis, from a patient treated with antithyroid drugs. V and J are TRBV28 and TRBJ2-1, with D perhaps matching TRBD2 (6 bases). CDR3 nucleotide sequence: TGTGCCAGCAGTACCGGGACTCCCCTCGGTGAGCAGTTCTTC. Encoded protein: CASSTGTPLGEQFF.